The TCR beta chain described here comes from a study of read filtering for tumor transcriptome and immune sequencing. Whole-study findings and limits: Dropping single-read clonotypes raised IR-seq and RNA-seq shared-clonotype correlation.

The CDR3 sequence is 11 residues long. Germline V gene lookup returns CDR1 LGHDT and CDR2 YNNKEL (reference sequence). Trimming stripped 1 base from V and 8 bases from J, with 6 bases between. This clonotype was observed many times. What it recognizes is unknown. This library used approximately 370 ng RNA and molecular barcoded adaptors spanning alpha/delta and beta/gamma chains. TCRdb re-called the reads with MiXCR, one entry per CDR3 protein. Of around 140,000 distinct CDR3 sequences in the sample, roughly an eighth are singletons; the top ten hold around 8.3%. The TCR was taken from a donor at least 40 years old with multiple myeloma. The chain has TRBV3-1 and TRBJ2-7; D is ambiguous. Input material: a population of CD138-negative cells sorted from bone marrow. The CDR3 bases are TGTGCCAGCAGCCAAGGGGGAAAGCAGTACTTC. It is translated as CASSQGGKQYF.